This passage covers 9 T cell receptor beta chains from one sample sequenced in a study of T-cell reconstitution after alpha-beta-depleted transplantation in children. Findings of the study overall: Most T-cell counts and diversity one year after the transplant came from T cells that were newly produced.

For these receptors, no antigen is known. Unique molecular identifiers featured in how the TCRbeta library was prepared. TCRdb processed the PCR reads anew with MiXCR; each CDR3 protein has one entry. This table holds 250,000 to 300,000 distinct CDR3 sequences, around 7.3% found once. Sequencing used peripheral blood, obtained 360 days after TCRalphabeta/CD19-depleted stem cell transplant. These receptors were obtained from a female patient aged 2-15 years who had a stem cell transplant for Fanconi anemia, so the T cells may come from the graft donor.

This clonotype was observed a handful of times. CDR3 amino acids: CASSLIGQRGNQPQHF. In DNA form, the CDR3 reads TGTGCCAGCAGCCTCATTGGACAAAGGGGCAATCAGCCCCAGCATTTT. The chain combines TRBV6-2 or TRBV6-3 with TRBJ1-5; D is perhaps TRBD1 (5 bases). The V gene lost 6 bases and the J gene lost 2 bases, with 17 bases spanning the gap. Per the germline V gene, CDR1 is MNHEY and CDR2 is SVGEGT. The CDR3 runs to 16 residues.

This clonotype appeared many times. The V gene is TRBV12-3 or TRBV12-4, the J gene TRBJ2-1, with 7 bases fitting TRBD1. The CDR3 runs 15 residues. The ends lost 5 bases at V and 4 bases at J; junction bases unmatched: 8. DNA of the CDR3: TGTGCCAGCAGTCCTACCGGGACAGAATACAATGAGCAGTTCTTC. Encoded protein: CASSPTGTEYNEQFF.

V and J are TRBV25-1 and TRBJ1-2, with 9 nucleotides matching TRBD1. Trimming cost V 1 base and J 7 bases; bases outside gene matches: 7. This CDR3 is 15 amino acids long. Germline CDR1 MGHDK, CDR2 SYGVNS. The CDR3 sequence is CASSELGTGSGGYTF. Here the CDR3 DNA reads TGTGCCAGCAGTGAATTAGGGACAGGGTCGGGTGGCTACACCTTC.

This clonotype has at least ten counts. V gene TRBV7-8 combines with J gene TRBJ2-3, with 11 bases aligning to TRBD2. Losses at the gene ends were 2 bases for V and 3 bases for J; bases not matched to a gene: 7. Germline V gives CDR1 SGHVS, CDR2 FQNEAQ. The CDR3 sequence is 17 residues long. The CDR3 coding sequence is TGTGCCAGCAGCTTAAGTCCCGCTAGCGGGGGGACAGATACGCAGTATTTT. Encoded protein: CASSLSPASGGTDTQYF.

This clonotype appeared a few times. This sequence joins TRBV11-2 and TRBJ1-1; D might be TRBD1 (6 bases). V dropped 1 base and J dropped 11 bases, with 23 bases sitting between them. Germline CDR1 is SGHAT and CDR2 is FQNNGV. The CDR3 spans 16 residues. The CDR3 sequence: CASSLGGRGPSMAAFF. The CDR3 coding sequence is TGTGCCAGCAGCTTAGGTGGCAGGGGCCCCTCGATGGCGGCTTTCTTT.

This clonotype was detected ten times or more. The rearrangement joins TRBV12-5 to TRBJ2-1, with 10 bases aligning to TRBD2. Germline V CDR1 and CDR2: LGHNT, FRNRAP. The J segment lost 0 bases and the V segment lost 1 base, leaving 3 bases of the junction unmatched. The CDR3 is made up of 17 amino acids. As DNA, the CDR3 is TGTGCTAGTGGTTTGGAACCTAGCGGGAGCTCCTACAATGAGCAGTTCTTC. Residues: CASGLEPSGSSYNEQFF.

The rearrangement joins TRBV28 to TRBJ2-5; 12 bases are shared with TRBD2. There are 19 residues in the CDR3. The germline gives CDR1 MDHEN, CDR2 SYDVKM. V was pared by 4 bases and J by 1 base, with 13 bases of the junction left unmatched. CDR3 sequence (DNA): TGTGCCAGCAGTTCGCCTACGACTAGCGGGGGCCGGTTCCAAGAGACCCAGTACTTC. It encodes CASSSPTTSGGRFQETQYF.

In this sample, this clonotype turned up many times. This rearrangement joins TRBV29-1 to TRBJ1-1; D not certain. This CDR3 is built from 13 residues. Germline CDR1 SQVTM, CDR2 ANQGSEA. Trimming stripped 2 bases from V and 4 bases from J, with 11 bases between. The CDR3 sequence: CSVELTPGTEAFF. CDR3 DNA sequence: TGCAGCGTTGAACTAACCCCAGGCACTGAAGCTTTCTTT.

The DNA of the CDR3 is TGTGCCAGCAGTTACAGGACACTCTACAATGAGCAGTTCTTC. It specifies CASSYRTLYNEQFF. The chain employs TRBV6-2 or TRBV6-3 and TRBJ2-1, with a tentative D call TRBD1 (5 bases). Trimming removed 2 bases from V and 3 bases from J, with 8 bases in between. CDR3 size: 14 residues. The germline CDR1 and CDR2 sequences are MNHEY and SVGEGT.